This is a list of T cell receptor beta chains from one sample in a study of T-cell reconstitution after alpha-beta-depleted transplantation in children. TCRdb ran MiXCR on the PCR reads and lists one entry per CDR3 protein. Altogether some 200,000 distinct CDR3 sequences are present, more than 14% being singletons, with the ten largest covering 13%. The material sequenced was PBMCs from the stem cell graft donor, taken from the stem cell graft. These receptors were collected from a human donor who donated a stem cell graft to a child with acute lymphoblastic leukemia. The CDR3 runs from the conserved cysteine through the conserved F or W. D genes are given only for firm matches. Where a row states a size, it is once, few, many or the class of an expanded clone; other rows omit it.

J gene | V gene | D gene | clone size | CDR3 DNA | CDR3 protein
TRBJ2-2 | TRBV5-1 | NA | many | TGCGCCAGCAACGTGGGCGTGATCGGGGAGCTGTTTTTT | CASNVGVIGELFF
TRBJ2-7 | TRBV12-3/TRBV12-4 | NA | many | TGTGCCAGCAGCTTCCAACAGGGAAACGAGCAGTACTTC | CASSFQQGNEQYF
TRBJ2-1 | TRBV6-1 | TRBD1 | many | TGTGCCAGCAGTGAGGCGGGACAGGGGGTTTCTGTTGAGCAGTTCTTC | CASSEAGQGVSVEQFF
TRBJ1-5 | TRBV27 | NA | many | TGTGCCAGCAGTTTATCCCCCCCCGGTCCCAGGCAGCCCCAGCATTTT | CASSLSPPGPRQPQHF
TRBJ2-7 | TRBV27 | TRBD1 | NA | TGTGCCAGCAGTCCACGGACAGGGCCTTACGAGCAGTACTTC | CASSPRTGPYEQYF
TRBJ2-2 | TRBV5-1 | NA | NA | TGCGCCAGCAGCTTGGACTTCGGGACCGGGGAGCTGTTTTTT | CASSLDFGTGELFF
TRBJ1-4 | TRBV7-8 | NA | many | TGTGCCAGCAGCTTGAGCGAAAAACTGTTTTTT | CASSLSEKLFF
TRBJ2-7 | TRBV10-3 | NA | many | TGTGCCATCGGCAACAGCTACGAGCAGTACTTC | CAIGNSYEQYF
TRBJ2-1 | TRBV5-1 | NA | many | TGCGCCAGCAGCTTGGATGGGGCCTACAATGAGCAGTTCTTC | CASSLDGAYNEQFF
TRBJ2-5 | TRBV4-2 | NA | many | TGTGCCAGCAGCCAAGATCCAGCTCAAGAGACCCAGTACTTC | CASSQDPAQETQYF
TRBJ2-1 | TRBV5-1 | NA | few | TGCGCCAGCAGCCTGCAGAGACCGGGTGAGCAGTTCTTC | CASSLQRPGEQFF
TRBJ2-7 | TRBV29-1 | NA | many | TGCAGCGTTCAGACAGGATACGAGCAGTACTTC | CSVQTGYEQYF
TRBJ2-1 | TRBV29-1 | NA | many | TGCAGCTCAAGAACTAGGGACTCCTACAATGAGCAGTTCTTC | CSSRTRDSYNEQFF
TRBJ2-1 | TRBV20-1 | NA | many | TGCAGTGCTAGTGGAGGGAGCTCCTACAATGAGCAGTTCTTC | CSASGGSSYNEQFF
TRBJ2-3 | TRBV7-9 | NA | NA | TGTGCCAGCAGCCGCGGGACTCCTACTTCAGATACGCAGTATTTT | CASSRGTPTSDTQYF
TRBJ2-3 | TRBV10-2 | NA | many | TGCGCCACCTCGGGATCGGGAGATACGCAGTATTTT | CATSGSGDTQYF
TRBJ2-1 | TRBV20-1 | TRBD1 | many | TGCAGTGCCACCGGGACAGGGGAAAATGAGCAGTTCTTC | CSATGTGENEQFF
TRBJ1-1 | TRBV5-1 | NA | NA | TGCGCCAGCAGCTGGGGTGCAGGTCGGGGCACTGAAGCTTTCTTT | CASSWGAGRGTEAFF
TRBJ2-3 | TRBV2 | NA | NA | TGTGCCAGCAGTGAAATTGGACGGGGGGCTACAGATACGCAGTATTTT | CASSEIGRGATDTQYF
TRBJ2-1 | TRBV28 | NA | many | TGTGCCAGCAGGCCGGACCTGAGCTCCTACAATGAGCAGTTCTTC | CASRPDLSSYNEQFF
TRBJ2-2 | TRBV5-1 | NA | NA | TGCGCCAGCAGCTTGGAGGGACCCGGGGAGCTGTTTTTT | CASSLEGPGELFF
TRBJ2-3 | TRBV6-1 | TRBD2 | many | TGTGCCAGCAGTGGTCCCAGGGTCTGGGGACTAGCGGGAGATACGCAGTATTTT | CASSGPRVWGLAGDTQYF
TRBJ1-1 | TRBV5-1 | NA | NA | TGCGCCAGCAGCTTAAAACAGGGAGCCTGGGGCACTGAAGCTTTCTTT | CASSLKQGAWGTEAFF
TRBJ2-1 | TRBV12-3/TRBV12-4 | TRBD1 | NA | TGTGCCGCCGGTGAGGGGGCTTACAGCTACAATGAGCAGTTCTTC | CAAGEGAYSYNEQFF
TRBJ2-1 | TRBV28 | NA | NA | TGTGCCAGCAGCCCGGGGTTAAGGGGTGAGCAGTTCTTC | CASSPGLRGEQFF
TRBJ1-3 | TRBV19 | TRBD1 | many | TGTGCCAGTAGATGGGACAGGGGGCCTGGAAACACCATATATTTT | CASRWDRGPGNTIYF
TRBJ2-1 | TRBV5-1 | TRBD2 | many | TGCGCCAGCAGCTTGAGAGCTAGGCGGGAGGGCGGTAGCTCCTACAATGAGCAGTTCTTC | CASSLRARREGGSSYNEQFF
TRBJ2-3 | TRBV24-1 | TRBD2 | many | TGTGCCACCAGTGATCGGCTAGCGGGGCCCACAGATACGCAGTATTTT | CATSDRLAGPTDTQYF
TRBJ2-7 | TRBV20-1 | NA | few | TGCAGTGCTAGAGAAGCAGGGGGGGACTACGAGCAGTACTTC | CSAREAGGDYEQYF
TRBJ1-1 | TRBV5-1 | NA | many | TGCGCCAGCAGCTTGGAGGTTCCGAACACTGAAGCTTTCTTT | CASSLEVPNTEAFF
TRBJ2-7 | TRBV11-3 | NA | many | TGTGCCAGCAGCTTAGATCTAGGGGGAGGCTACGAGCAGTACTTC | CASSLDLGGGYEQYF
TRBJ1-1 | TRBV19 | NA | many | TGTGCCAGTACGTCAGTGACGAACACTGAAGCTTTCTTT | CASTSVTNTEAFF
TRBJ2-3 | TRBV30 | NA | many | TGTGCCTGGAGTCCATCCCCCTATACAGATACGCAGTATTTT | CAWSPSPYTDTQYF
TRBJ2-1 | TRBV10-3 | NA | few | TGTGCCATCAGTGAGGGACAAGCATTCTCAAATGAGCAGTTCTTC | CAISEGQAFSNEQFF
TRBJ1-2 | TRBV5-1 | TRBD1 | many | TGCGCCAGCAGCTCCGGGACAGGGAAGGCTGGCGGCTACACCTTC | CASSSGTGKAGGYTF
TRBJ1-5 | TRBV20-1 | TRBD1 | many | TGCAGTGCTAGACGGACAGGGGATCAGCCCCAGCATTTT | CSARRTGDQPQHF
TRBJ1-2 | TRBV7-9 | NA | many | TGTGCCAGCAGCTTAGGACAGGTTAACTATGGCTACACCTTC | CASSLGQVNYGYTF
TRBJ2-2 | TRBV24-1 | TRBD2 | NA | TGTGCCGCCGGGGGGGGACGATCCCCCGGGGAGCTGTATTTT | CAAGGGRSPGELYF
TRBJ1-2 | TRBV3-1 | NA | many | TGTGCCAGCAGTCACAAGAGGGTGAAGGGGCGTTGGGGCTATGGCTACACCTTC | CASSHKRVKGRWGYGYTF
TRBJ1-2 | TRBV3-1 | NA | many | TGTGCCAGCAGCCAAGATCAAGGGAGAGGCTACACCTTC | CASSQDQGRGYTF